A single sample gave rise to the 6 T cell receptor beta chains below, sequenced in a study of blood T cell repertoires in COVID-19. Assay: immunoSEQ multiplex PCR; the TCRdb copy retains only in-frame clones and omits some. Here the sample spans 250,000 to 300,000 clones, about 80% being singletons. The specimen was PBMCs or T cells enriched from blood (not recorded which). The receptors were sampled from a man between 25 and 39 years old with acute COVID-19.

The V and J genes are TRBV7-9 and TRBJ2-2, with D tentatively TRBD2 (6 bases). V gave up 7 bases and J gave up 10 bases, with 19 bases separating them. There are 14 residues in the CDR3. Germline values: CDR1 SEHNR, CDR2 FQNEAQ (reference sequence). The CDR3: CASTTPGLPEELFF. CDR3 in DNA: TGTGCCAGCACCACACCGGGACTCCCAGAGGAGCTGTTTTTT.

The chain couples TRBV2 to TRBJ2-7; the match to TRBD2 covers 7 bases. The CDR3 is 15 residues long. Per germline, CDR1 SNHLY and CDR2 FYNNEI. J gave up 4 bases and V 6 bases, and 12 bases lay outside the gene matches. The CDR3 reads CASRQLARGGYEQYV. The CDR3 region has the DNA TGTGCCAGCAGACAACTAGCGAGAGGAGGTTACGAGCAGTACGTC.

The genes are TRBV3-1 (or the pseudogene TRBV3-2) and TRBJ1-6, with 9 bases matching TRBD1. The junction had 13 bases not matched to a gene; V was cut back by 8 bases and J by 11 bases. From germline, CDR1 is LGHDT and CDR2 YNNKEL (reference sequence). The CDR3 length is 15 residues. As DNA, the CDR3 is TGTGCCAGCGGCCGAGTTAAGGACAGGGGAACACCCCTCCACTTT. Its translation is CASGRVKDRGTPLHF.

The CDR3 DNA follows: TGCGCCAGCAGTACAGGGGTTTCACCCCTCCACTTT. Its translation: CASSTGVSPLHF. The chain joins TRBV10-1 to TRBJ1-6; 7 nucleotides align to TRBD1. V was pared by 5 bases and J by 9 bases, with 1 base of the junction left unmatched. Germline V lookup: CDR1 WNHNN, CDR2 SYGVQD (reference sequence). The CDR3 is 12 residues long.

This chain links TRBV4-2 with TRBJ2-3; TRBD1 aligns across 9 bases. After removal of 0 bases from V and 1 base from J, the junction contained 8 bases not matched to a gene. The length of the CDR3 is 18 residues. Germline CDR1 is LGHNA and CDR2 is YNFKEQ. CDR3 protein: CASSQDTGGASGTDTQYF. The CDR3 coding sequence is TGTGCCAGCAGCCAAGACACAGGGGGCGCATCTGGCACAGATACGCAGTATTTT.

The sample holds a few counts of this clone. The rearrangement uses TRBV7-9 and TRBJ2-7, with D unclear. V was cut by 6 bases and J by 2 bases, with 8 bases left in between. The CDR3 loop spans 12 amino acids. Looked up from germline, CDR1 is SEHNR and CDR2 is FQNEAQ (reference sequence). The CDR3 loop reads CASSRVPYEQYV. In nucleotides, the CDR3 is TGTGCCAGCAGTCGGGTCCCCTACGAGCAGTACGTC.